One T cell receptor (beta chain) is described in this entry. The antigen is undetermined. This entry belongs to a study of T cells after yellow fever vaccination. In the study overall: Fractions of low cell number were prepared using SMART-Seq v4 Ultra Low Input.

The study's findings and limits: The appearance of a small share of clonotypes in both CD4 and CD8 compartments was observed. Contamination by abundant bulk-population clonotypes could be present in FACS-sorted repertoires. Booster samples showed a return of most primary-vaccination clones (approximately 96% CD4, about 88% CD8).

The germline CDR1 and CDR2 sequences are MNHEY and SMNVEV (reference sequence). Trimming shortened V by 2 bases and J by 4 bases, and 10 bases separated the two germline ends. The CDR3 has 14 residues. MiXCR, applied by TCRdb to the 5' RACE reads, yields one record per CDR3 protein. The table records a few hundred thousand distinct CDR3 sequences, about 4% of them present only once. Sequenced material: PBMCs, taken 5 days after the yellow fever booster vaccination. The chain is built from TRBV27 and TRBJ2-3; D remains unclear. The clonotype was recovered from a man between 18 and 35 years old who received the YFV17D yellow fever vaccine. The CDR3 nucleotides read TGTGCCAGCAGTTTAAGGGATGGCGCAGATACGCAGTATTTT. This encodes CASSLRDGADTQYF.